A single sample gave rise to the 15 T cell receptor beta chains below, sequenced in a study of blood T cell repertoires in COVID-19. Sequencing was performed with immunoSEQ multiplex PCR; in TCRdb, only in-frame clones are kept and a portion is missing. There are 190,000 or so clones in the sample; over 75% occur only once, and roughly 14% lies in the top ten. The specimen was peripheral blood. The source of these receptors is a man aged 50 or older who had recovered from COVID-19.

The chain recombines TRBV29-1 with TRBJ2-7, with D perhaps matching TRBD1 (5 bases). The CDR3 totals 12 residues. The germline V and J ends were trimmed by 0 bases and 5 bases, with 8 bases remaining between them. The germline V gene has CDR1 SQVTM and CDR2 ANQGSEA. CDR3 bases: TGCAGCGTTGAAGACAGGGTCCACGAGCAGTACTTC. Translating gives CSVEDRVHEQYF.

The chain recombines TRBV18 with TRBJ2-1; the D gene is possibly TRBD1 (6 bases). This CDR3 region has 16 residues. Germline V CDR1 and CDR2: KGHSH, LQKENI. Deletions cut 2 bases from V and 6 bases from J, with 17 bases between. CDR3 region: CASSPVSGGFINEQFF. CDR3 DNA sequence: TGTGCCAGCTCACCAGTATCTGGGGGCTTTATCAATGAGCAGTTCTTC.

This rearrangement joins TRBV13 to TRBJ2-3; no reliable D call. The CDR3 spans 15 residues. Trimming pared 1 base from V and 0 bases from J, leaving 8 bases between. Germline V gene sequence: CDR1 PRHDT, CDR2 FYEKMQ (reference sequence). CDR3 sequence: CASSLAGLSTDTQYF. In nucleotides, the CDR3 is TGTGCCAGCAGCTTAGCGGGTCTTAGCACAGATACGCAGTATTTT.

This clone was seen only once. The V call is TRBV9, the J call TRBJ2-2; 8 bases are shared with TRBD2. Germline V gene lookup returns CDR1 SGDLS and CDR2 YYNGEE. The CDR3 extends over 17 amino acids. Trimming removed 1 base from V and 7 bases from J; junction bases left unmatched: 12. This chain's CDR3 is CASSVSVTSVMGGELFF. The CDR3 coding sequence is TGTGCCAGCAGCGTATCCGTGACTAGCGTTATGGGCGGGGAGCTGTTTTTT. Together with reference TRBV9 and TRBJ2-2, the CDR3 gives the full variable domain: DSGVTQTPKHLITATGQRVTLRCSPRSGDLSVYWYQQSLDQGLQFLIQYYNGEERAKGNILERFSAQQFPDLHSELNLSSLELGDSALYFCASSVSVTSVMGGELFFGEGSRLTVL.

J is TRBJ2-7 and V is TRBV7-2, with 14 nucleotides matching TRBD2. Germline CDR1 SGHTA, CDR2 FQGNSA. Germline trimming cut 5 bases from V and 3 bases from J; bases unmatched to any gene: 6. This CDR3 has 16 amino acids. The DNA of the CDR3 is TGTGCCAGCAGCATCACAGGACTAGCGGGAGGCTACGAGCAGTACTTC. Translating gives CASSITGLAGGYEQYF.

The chain carries TRBV5-1 and TRBJ2-7, with 10 bases identical to TRBD2. The V gene's germline CDR1 is SGHRS and CDR2 YFSETQ. Trimming at V came to 0 bases and at J to 4 bases, leaving 4 bases not matched to a gene. The CDR3 length is 15 residues. CDR3 DNA: TGCGCCAGCAGCTTGGATCTTAGCGGGAGGTACGAGCAGTACTTC. Its protein product is CASSLDLSGRYEQYF.

This clone was counted a single time. The gene calls are TRBV5-1 and TRBJ2-3; 8 bases agree with TRBD2. There are 16 residues in the CDR3. Trimming at V came to 4 bases and at J to 5 bases, leaving 12 bases not matched to a gene. CDR1 and CDR2 (germline): SGHRS, YFSETQ. CDR3 residues: CASSPGLGFNVDTQYF. In DNA form, the CDR3 reads TGCGCCAGCAGCCCGGGACTAGGATTTAACGTAGATACGCAGTATTTT.

The chain combines TRBV24-1 with TRBJ2-2; the D gene is possibly TRBD2 (5 bases). Germline V gene data show CDR1 as KGHDR and CDR2 as SFDVKD. Trimming cost V 3 bases and J 4 bases, with 17 bases left between them. The CDR3 is made up of 17 amino acids. The CDR3 protein is CATSDQTPGEFTGELFF. CDR3 bases: TGTGCCACCAGTGATCAAACCCCCGGGGAGTTCACCGGGGAGCTGTTTTTT.

The chain recombines TRBV9 with TRBJ1-6, with D uncertain. Germline V CDR1 and CDR2: SGDLS, YYNGEE. This CDR3 spans 15 amino acids. The V gene lost 0 bases and the J gene lost 9 bases, with 13 bases spanning the gap. The CDR3 here is CASSVEGGSGSPLHF. The CDR3 DNA reads as TGTGCCAGCAGCGTAGAAGGAGGGTCTGGTTCACCCCTCCACTTT.

The chain employs TRBV24-1 and TRBJ2-2; D might be TRBD1 (5 bases). In germline, CDR1 is KGHDR, CDR2 SFDVKD. The CDR3 loop spans 13 amino acids. The V end lost 10 bases, the J end lost 4 bases, and 12 bases lay between the germline ends. Here the CDR3 reads CATSPRATGELFF. The CDR3 DNA follows: TGTGCCACTAGCCCCAGGGCCACCGGGGAGCTGTTTTTT.

The V call is TRBV28, the J call TRBJ1-5; D ambiguous. This CDR3 is 14 amino acids long. Trimming took 3 bases from V and 5 from J, leaving 11 bases between them. Germline V gives CDR1 MDHEN, CDR2 SYDVKM. The CDR3 sequence is CASSFRSYDQPQHF. The CDR3 region has the DNA TGTGCCAGCAGTTTTAGGAGTTACGATCAGCCCCAGCATTTT.

This clone turned up a few times. The chain employs TRBV30 and TRBJ1-2; TRBD1 matches at 9 bases. The CDR3 loop spans 15 amino acids. Germline assignment: CDR1 GTSNPN and CDR2 SVGIG (reference sequence). V was pared by 1 base and J by 4 bases, with 7 bases of the junction left unmatched. CDR3 residues: CAWSAYRGRIYGYTF. The CDR3 DNA sequence: TGTGCCTGGAGTGCCTACAGGGGGCGAATCTATGGCTACACCTTC.

The chain joins TRBV21-1 to TRBJ2-1; the table's D call of TRBD1 was not tested on the DNA. TRBV21-1 is deemed a pseudogene. The CDR3 is made up of 17 amino acids. CDR3 residues: CASSSRDSERDPHEQFF. The CDR3 coding sequence is TGTGCCAGCAGCAGCCGGGACAGCGAACGAGACCCCCATGAGCAGTTCTTC.

In nucleotides, the CDR3 is TGTGCCAGCAGTGCAGGCAACACTGAAGCTTTCTTT. Translation gives CASSAGNTEAFF. This chain joins TRBV2 and TRBJ1-1; D is ambiguous. V lost 4 bases and J lost 2, with 5 bases in between. The germline V gene encodes CDR1 SNHLY and CDR2 FYNNEI. This CDR3 region has 12 residues.

CDR3 amino acids: CASSPNRGLNEQYF. The CDR3 DNA is TGTGCCAGCAGCCCGAACAGGGGGCTGAACGAGCAGTACTTC. The rearrangement uses TRBV7-2 and TRBJ2-7; 9 bases are shared with TRBD1. After removal of 5 bases from V and 5 bases from J, the junction contained 7 bases not matched to a gene. Per the germline V gene, CDR1 is SGHTA and CDR2 is FQGNSA. There are 14 residues in the CDR3.